The 12 T cell receptor beta chains reported below all come from one sample, sequenced in a study of Graves' ophthalmopathy and Graves' hyperthyroidism. RNA transcripts provided the template for amplifying TCR beta CDR3 regions. The authors performed first-round RT-PCR with HTBI primers and then a second-round multiplex PCR. TCRdb passed the multiplex PCR reads through MiXCR, listing each CDR3 protein once. The table has about 740,000 distinct CDR3 sequences, roughly 40% seen once. Source material: peripheral blood. Receptors originate from an adult man with Graves' ophthalmopathy.

The J gene is TRBJ1-1, the V gene TRBV4-1; D is unresolved. Germline CDR1 and CDR2: MGHRA and YSYEKL. Trimming shortened V by 1 base and J by 7 bases, and 7 bases separated the two germline ends. There are 12 residues in the CDR3. The CDR3 nucleotides read TGCGCCAGCAGCCAAGGGGGAGGTGAAGCTTTCTTT. Translating it yields CASSQGGGEAFF.

The J gene is TRBJ2-5, the V gene TRBV2; 7 nucleotides align to TRBD1. V was clipped by 5 bases and J by 5 bases; unmatched bases: 14. Germline V CDR1 and CDR2: SNHLY, FYNNEI. The CDR3 sequence is 16 residues long. For the CDR3, the DNA is TGTGCCAGCAGTTACTCAACGACGACAGGGATTGAGACCCAGTACTTC. It specifies CASSYSTTTGIETQYF.

This clonotype occurred many times. This may stem from a read error, because a much larger clone lies one nucleotide away. The genes are TRBV2 and TRBJ2-5; 7 nucleotides align to TRBD1. J was trimmed by 6 bases and V by 6 bases; bases with no gene match: 16. The CDR3 covers 16 residues. CDR1 SNHLY and CDR2 FYNNEI come from the germline V gene. CDR3 bases: TGTGCCAGCAGCGAGATCGGCAGGGGGTCACGAAAGACCCAGTACTTC. Encoded protein: CASSEIGRGSRKTQYF.

This clonotype was counted at least ten times. The rearrangement links TRBV7-9 to TRBJ1-2; possible D gene TRBD1, 5 bases. With 5 bases removed from V and 9 bases from J, the gap between germline ends came to 10 bases. Germline V CDR1 and CDR2: SEHNR, FQNEAQ (reference sequence). The CDR3 length is 11 residues. The CDR3 DNA follows: TGTGCCAGCAGCCCAGAGGGACGCTACACCTTC. Translation gives CASSPEGRYTF.

The table lists this clonotype with a few counts. The chain combines TRBV19 with TRBJ1-5, with D tentatively TRBD1 (6 bases). The CDR3 covers 16 residues. Between the trimmed V and J ends, which lost 6 bases and 6 bases, there was a span of 21 bases. Looked up from germline, CDR1 is LNHDA and CDR2 is SQIVND (reference sequence). In DNA form, the CDR3 reads TGTGCCAGTAGCCCCATTATTTGGGGGGGCGGTCAGCCCCAGCATTTT. Protein product: CASSPIIWGGGQPQHF.

This clonotype was counted ten times or more. V is TRBV7-2 and J is TRBJ1-2, with 10 bases aligning to TRBD1. V lost 5 bases to trimming and J lost 6 bases; unmatched junction nucleotides: 12. The V gene's germline CDR1 is SGHTA and CDR2 FQGNSA. CDR3 length: 16 amino acids. In DNA form, the CDR3 reads TGTGCCAGCAGCATAAGGAGCGGGACAGGGGAGGATGGCTACACCTTC. This gives the protein CASSIRSGTGEDGYTF. Full variable domain (rest looked up from reference TRBV7-2 and TRBJ1-2): GAGVSQSPSNKVTEKGKDVELRCDPISGHTALYWYRQSLGQGLEFLIYFQGNSAPDKSGLPSDRFSAERTGGSVSTLTIQRTQQEDSAVYLCASSIRSGTGEDGYTFGSGTRLTVV.

The chain employs TRBV25-1 and TRBJ2-7, with unresolved D. Trimming took off 1 base at V and 6 bases at J, with 16 bases between the two ends. The germline V gene encodes CDR1 MGHDK and CDR2 SYGVNS. This CDR3 contains 15 residues. The CDR3 here is CASSEFIRRSGEQYF. DNA of the CDR3: TGTGCCAGCAGTGAATTTATACGCCGCTCTGGCGAGCAGTACTTC.

Details on this clonotype: A read error is possible here, since a much larger clone lies one base away. The rearrangement joins TRBV29-1 to TRBJ1-1; D not certain. Trimming stripped 7 bases from V and 1 base from J, with 10 bases between. Germline CDR1 is SQVTM and CDR2 is ANQGSEA. There are 12 residues in the CDR3. The CDR3 coding sequence is TGCAGCGGCGACGGGTGGAACACTGAAGCTTTCTTT. It is translated as CSGDGWNTEAFF.

J is TRBJ1-1 and V is TRBV20-1; maybe TRBD1 (6 bases). The V end was cut by 6 bases, the J end by 3 bases, with 11 bases between. The CDR3 consists of 12 residues. Germline values: CDR1 DFQATT, CDR2 SNEGSKA (reference sequence). This CDR3 reads CSALNRDTEAFF. In DNA, the CDR3 is TGCAGTGCGCTCAACAGGGACACTGAAGCTTTCTTT.

A few counts support this clonotype. The gene calls are TRBV5-1 and TRBJ2-7, with D perhaps assigned TRBD1 or TRBD2 (5 bases each). Trimming stripped 1 base from V and 5 bases from J, with 13 bases between. In germline, CDR1 is SGHRS, CDR2 YFSETQ. The CDR3 is 14 amino acids. The CDR3 spells CASSLRVGDHEQYF. The CDR3 nucleotides are TGCGCCAGCAGCTTGAGGGTAGGGGACCACGAGCAGTACTTC.

This sequence joins TRBV25-1 and TRBJ2-5; D is tentatively TRBD1 or TRBD2 (5 bases each). This CDR3 has 15 amino acids. Germline assignment: CDR1 MGHDK and CDR2 SYGVNS. Trimming cost V 6 bases and J 6 bases, with 20 bases left between them. The CDR3: CASSQDGGPTQTQYF. CDR3 in DNA: TGTGCCAGCAGCCAAGATGGGGGACCCACTCAGACCCAGTACTTC.

This clonotype was seen a few times. The J gene is TRBJ2-2, the V gene TRBV25-1; the match to TRBD2 covers 10 bases. V lost 5 bases to trimming and J lost 0 bases; unmatched junction nucleotides: 6. The CDR3 length is 17 residues. Germline lookup yields CDR1 MGHDK and CDR2 SYGVNS. For the CDR3, the DNA is TGTGCCAGCAGTCCTCTGAGCGGGGGGGCGAACACCGGGGAGCTGTTTTTT. The encoded protein is CASSPLSGGANTGELFF.